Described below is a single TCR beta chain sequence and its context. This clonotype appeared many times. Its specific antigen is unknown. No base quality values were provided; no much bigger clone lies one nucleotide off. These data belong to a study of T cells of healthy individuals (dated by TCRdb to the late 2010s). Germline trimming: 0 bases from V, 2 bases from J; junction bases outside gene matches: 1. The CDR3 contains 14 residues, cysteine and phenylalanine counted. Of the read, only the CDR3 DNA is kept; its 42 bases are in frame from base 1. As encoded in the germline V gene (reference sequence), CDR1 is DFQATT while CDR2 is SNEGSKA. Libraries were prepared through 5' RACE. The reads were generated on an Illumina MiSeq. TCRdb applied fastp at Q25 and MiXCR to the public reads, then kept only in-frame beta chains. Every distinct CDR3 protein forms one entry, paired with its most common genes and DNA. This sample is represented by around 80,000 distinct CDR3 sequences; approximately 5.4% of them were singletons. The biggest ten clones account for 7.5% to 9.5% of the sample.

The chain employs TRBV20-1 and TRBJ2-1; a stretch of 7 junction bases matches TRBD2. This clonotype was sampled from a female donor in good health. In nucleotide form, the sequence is TGCAGTGCTAGAGATGGGACTACCTACAATGAGCAGTTCTTC. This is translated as CSARDGTTYNEQFF.